This TCR beta chain stems from a study of CD8 T cells in ankylosing spondylitis. Germline CDR1 is DFQATT and CDR2 is SNEGSKA (reference sequence). The CDR3 extends over 13 amino acids. V dropped 3 bases and J dropped 8; count of bases not matched to a gene: 9. TCRdb re-called the 5' RACE reads through MiXCR, storing one row per CDR3 protein. The data contain around 180,000 distinct CDR3 sequences, 10% to 15% of them singletons. This clonotype occurred a few times. The receptor's source is a female donor with ankylosing spondylitis or in good health (not recorded which). The chain couples TRBV20-1 to TRBJ1-2; 7 nucleotides match TRBD1. Sample: blood, either unsorted or a sorted T cell fraction (not recorded which). The CDR3 loop reads CSARMIRDRGYTF. In DNA form, the CDR3 reads TGCAGTGCTAGGATGATCCGGGACAGAGGCTACACCTTC.